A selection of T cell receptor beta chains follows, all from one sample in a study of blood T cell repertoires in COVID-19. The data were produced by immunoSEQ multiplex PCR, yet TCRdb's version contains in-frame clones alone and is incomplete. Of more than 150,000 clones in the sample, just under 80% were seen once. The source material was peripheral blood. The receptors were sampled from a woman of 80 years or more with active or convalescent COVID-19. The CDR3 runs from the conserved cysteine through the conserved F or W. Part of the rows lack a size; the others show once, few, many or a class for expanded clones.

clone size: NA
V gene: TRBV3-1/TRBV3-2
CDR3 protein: CASPTGYNSPLHF

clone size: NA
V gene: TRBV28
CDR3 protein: CASSPSRINGYTF

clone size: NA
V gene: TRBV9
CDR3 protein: CASSGIRQGARETQYF

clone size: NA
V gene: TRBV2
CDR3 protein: CASSANEGTEAFF

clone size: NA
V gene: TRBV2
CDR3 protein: CASIVGREDGYTF

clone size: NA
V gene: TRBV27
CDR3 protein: CASSLLQGAGGYTF

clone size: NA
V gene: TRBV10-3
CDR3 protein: CAISYSAGTGIRNYGYTF

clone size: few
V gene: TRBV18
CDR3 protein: CASSRLAVNTDTQYF

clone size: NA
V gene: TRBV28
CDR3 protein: CASSPWTGRSAADNEKLFF

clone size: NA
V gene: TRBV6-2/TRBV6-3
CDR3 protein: CASSYDRPGQTYEQYF

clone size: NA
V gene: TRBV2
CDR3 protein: CASNRGNQPQHF

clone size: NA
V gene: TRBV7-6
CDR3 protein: CASSKGTGGDEQYF

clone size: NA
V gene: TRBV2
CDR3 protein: CASSQGDGYTF